The entry below describes one T cell receptor beta chain. The source of the sample is a study of blood T cell repertoires in COVID-19. Study in general: COVID-19 samples, acute and convalescent, were from the United States, Italy and Spain.

As handled by the study authors: Estimation of nucleated cell counts was performed using reference gene primer amplification. Sequencing was performed with immunoSEQ multiplex PCR; in TCRdb, only in-frame clones are kept and a portion is missing. V, J and clone size were drawn from that table, and D and trimming were deduced from the DNA. The sample has approximately 180,000 clones, roughly 89% seen once. V was pared by 3 bases and J by 8 bases, with 10 bases between. Germline V gives CDR1 LGHNA, CDR2 YNFKEQ. The CDR3 extends over 13 amino acids. This clonotype was sampled from a woman between 35 and 50 years old with acute COVID-19. Material: PBMCs or T cells enriched from blood (not recorded which). The V call is TRBV4-2, the J call TRBJ1-4; D is perhaps TRBD1 (5 bases). CDR3 loop: CASSQGRVEKLFF. CDR3 nucleotide sequence: TGTGCCAGCAGCCAGGGGCGCGTGGAAAAACTGTTTTTT.